Presented here are 26 T cell receptor beta chains from one specimen sequenced in a study of cytomegalovirus exposure and HLA in healthy donors. The PCR contained 60 Vbeta and 13 Jbeta primers. TCRdb's copy holds only in-frame clones and misses some; the assay was immunoSEQ multiplex PCR. This sample has 150,000 or so clones, with 70% to 80% found just once. Sequenced material: PBMCs. The receptors derive from a man aged 30 to 45 in good health and CMV-seronegative.

V is TRBV6-5 and J is TRBJ1-1, with 8 bases that match TRBD1. The CDR3 loop spans 14 amino acids. Germline assignment: CDR1 MNHEY and CDR2 SVGAGI. V lost 6 bases to trimming and J lost 1 base; unmatched junction nucleotides: 4. CDR3 DNA sequence: TGTGCCAGCAGCCGACAGGGGTGGAACACTGAAGCTTTCTTT. This translates into CASSRQGWNTEAFF.

This clone turned up a few times. J is TRBJ2-7 and V is TRBV13; 11 nucleotides match TRBD1. The germline CDR1 and CDR2 sequences are PRHDT and FYEKMQ (reference sequence). With V trimmed by 5 bases and J by 4 bases, 4 bases remained unmatched. The CDR3 consists of 14 residues. The CDR3 DNA follows: TGTGCCAGCAGCCCCCGGGACAGGGGGTACGAGCAGTACTTC. This gives the protein CASSPRDRGYEQYF.

The chain carries TRBV9 and TRBJ1-6; TRBD1 might be the D (5 bases). Germline-derived CDR1 and CDR2 are SGDLS and YYNGEE. The CDR3 totals 16 residues. V lost 4 bases and J lost 0, with 11 bases in between. The CDR3: CASSPTVSSYNSPLHF. In nucleotides, the CDR3 is TGTGCCAGCAGCCCGACAGTAAGCTCCTATAATTCACCCCTCCACTTT.

A note on this clone: The sample has other DNA sequences that encode this CDR3 too. The J gene is TRBJ1-1, the V gene TRBV7-2, with no clear D. The CDR3 is 14 residues long. Trimming took off 3 bases at V and 0 bases at J, with 8 bases between the two ends. Germline values: CDR1 SGHTA, CDR2 FQGNSA. This chain's CDR3 is CASSLEEMNTEAFF. DNA for the CDR3: TGTGCCAGCAGCTTGGAGGAGATGAACACTGAAGCTTTCTTT.

In its sample, this clone was seen a few times. The CDR3 DNA follows: TGTGCCAGTAGTGCCCCTTCGGACAGCGATGGCTACACCTTC. It yields the protein CASSAPSDSDGYTF. J is TRBJ1-2 and V is TRBV19; a possible D gene is TRBD1 (6 bases). CDR1 and CDR2 from the germline V gene are LNHDA and SQIVND (reference sequence). The CDR3 consists of 14 residues. V lost 5 bases to trimming and J lost 6 bases, with 16 bases between them.

The V and J genes are TRBV19 and TRBJ2-6; D is undetermined. This CDR3 is built from 14 residues. The ends were cut back, 4 bases at V and 2 bases at J, with 6 bases in the middle. CDR1 and CDR2 from the germline V gene are LNHDA and SQIVND (reference sequence). The CDR3 DNA is TGTGCCAGTAGTAACAGAGCTGGGGCCAACGTCCTGACTTTC. As protein: CASSNRAGANVLTF.

The rearrangement uses TRBV6-4 and TRBJ2-5; 13 bases are a match to TRBD2. The CDR3 sequence is 15 residues long. V lost 6 bases and J lost 4; bases outside the gene matches: 5. Germline CDR1 is MRHNA and CDR2 is SNTAGT. The CDR3 region has the DNA TGTGCCAGCAGCAAAACTAGCGGGGGGGGAGAGACCCAGTACTTC. It encodes CASSKTSGGGETQYF.

In its sample, this clone was seen a few times. This rearrangement joins TRBV29-1 to TRBJ1-1; possibly TRBD1 for D (5 bases). The length of the CDR3 is 13 residues. Germline lookup yields CDR1 SQVTM and CDR2 ANQGSEA. Trimming left V 7 bases short and J 3 bases short, with 15 bases between. The CDR3 here is CSALQGFDTEAFF. The CDR3 bases are TGCAGCGCTCTGCAGGGTTTCGACACTGAAGCTTTCTTT.

This clone appeared a few times. The chain employs TRBV7-6 and TRBJ2-5, with TRBD2 matching over 13 bases. V lost 5 bases and J lost 1; bases outside the gene matches: 10. The CDR3 extends over 18 amino acids. Germline V gene lookup returns CDR1 SGHVS and CDR2 FNYEAQ. The CDR3 sequence is CASSGLAGENIFQETQYF. The CDR3 nucleotides are TGTGCCAGCAGCGGACTAGCGGGGGAAAACATTTTCCAAGAGACCCAGTACTTC.

This clone was picked up one time. This chain links TRBV19 with TRBJ2-7, with 14 nucleotides matching TRBD2. The germline gives CDR1 LNHDA, CDR2 SQIVND (reference sequence). This CDR3 is built from 15 residues. Unmatched junction bases numbered 5, after V lost 6 bases and J lost 4 bases. CDR3 amino acids: CASSPGTSGGYEQYF. For the CDR3, the DNA is TGTGCCAGTAGCCCCGGGACTAGCGGGGGTTACGAGCAGTACTTC.

The genes are TRBV20-1 and TRBJ1-2, with no clear D. CDR3 length: 11 residues. Trimming shortened V by 6 bases and J by 4 bases, and 9 bases separated the two germline ends. From germline, CDR1 is DFQATT and CDR2 SNEGSKA (reference sequence). CDR3 protein: CSAQTAYGYTF. The CDR3 region has the DNA TGCAGTGCGCAAACAGCCTATGGCTACACCTTC.

V and J are TRBV2 and TRBJ2-5, with 7 bases identical to TRBD1. This CDR3 comprises 14 residues. V was pared by 8 bases and J by 1 base, with 7 bases of the junction left unmatched. Per germline, CDR1 SNHLY and CDR2 FYNNEI. The DNA for the CDR3 is TGTGCCAGCGCAATCGACAGGGTCCAAGAGACCCAGTACTTC. Its translation: CASAIDRVQETQYF.

The chain links TRBV27 to TRBJ2-6; D is possibly TRBD2 (5 bases). CDR3 length: 16 residues. The germline gives CDR1 MNHEY, CDR2 SMNVEV (reference sequence). With 2 bases removed from V and 2 bases from J, the gap between germline ends came to 10 bases. The CDR3 DNA reads TGTGCCAGCAGTTTAGCGGGCTTCCCTGGGGCCAACGTCCTGACTTTC. Translation gives CASSLAGFPGANVLTF.

The chain joins TRBV28 to TRBJ1-6, with a weak D call TRBD1 (6 bases). CDR3 length: 16 residues. The V gene lost 6 bases and the J gene lost 0 bases, with 12 bases spanning the gap. Germline V CDR1 and CDR2: MDHEN, SYDVKM. CDR3 amino acids: CASRRQVSSYNSPLHF. CDR3 in DNA: TGTGCCAGCAGAAGACAGGTCAGCTCCTATAATTCACCCCTCCACTTT.

V is TRBV6-1 and J is TRBJ2-4; no clear D. Germline CDR1 MNHNS, CDR2 SASEGT. CDR3 length: 14 amino acids. V was pared by 2 bases and J by 1 base, with 6 bases between. The CDR3 reads CASSESLAKNIQYF. CDR3 coding DNA: TGTGCCAGCAGTGAATCCCTCGCCAAAAACATTCAGTACTTC.

This clone has only one observation. The rearrangement joins TRBV5-4 to TRBJ2-5; a weak D match, TRBD1 (6 bases). This CDR3 is built from 15 residues. From germline, CDR1 is SGHNT and CDR2 YYREEE (reference sequence). V was trimmed by 0 bases and J by 5 bases, leaving 14 bases between them. CDR3 loop: CASSLVRGRGETQYF. The CDR3 region has the DNA TGTGCCAGCAGCTTGGTACGGGGCAGGGGTGAGACCCAGTACTTC. The variable domain in full, with the rest retrieved from reference TRBV5-4 and TRBJ2-5, is ETGVTQSPTHLIKTRGQQVTLRCSSQSGHNTVSWYQQALGQGPQFIFQYYREEENGRGNFPPRFSGLQFPNYSSELNVNALELDDSALYLCASSLVRGRGETQYFGPGTRLLVL.

Only a few counts were recorded for this clone. The gene calls are TRBV6-5 and TRBJ1-2; possibly TRBD1 for D (5 bases). Germline CDR1 and CDR2: MNHEY and SVGAGI. Trimming cost V 6 bases and J 0 bases, with 14 bases left between them. This CDR3 is 15 amino acids long. CDR3 protein: CASRPDRQSNYGYTF. CDR3 nucleotides: TGTGCCAGCAGGCCCGACAGACAGTCTAACTATGGCTACACCTTC.

The chain joins TRBV28 to TRBJ2-1; 9 nucleotides agree with TRBD2. The CDR3 sequence is 15 residues long. Germline V gene sequence: CDR1 MDHEN, CDR2 SYDVKM. V lost 6 bases and J lost 0; bases outside the gene matches: 3. The CDR3 DNA reads TGTGCCAGCAGCGCGACTAGCGGCTCCTACAATGAGCAGTTCTTC. It yields the protein CASSATSGSYNEQFF.

J is TRBJ1-3 and V is TRBV6-6; 7 bases align to TRBD1. V lost 5 bases and J lost 2; bases outside the gene matches: 6. The CDR3 is 15 residues long. CDR1 and CDR2 (germline): MNHNY, SVGAGI (reference sequence). The CDR3 is CASSRVQGAGNTIYF. DNA for the CDR3: TGTGCCAGCAGTCGGGTCCAGGGGGCTGGAAACACCATATATTTT.

V usage is TRBV7-2 and J usage is TRBJ2-2; D is unclear. The germline gives CDR1 SGHTA, CDR2 FQGNSA. The length of the CDR3 is 13 residues. Trimming shortened V by 1 base and J by 5 bases, and 5 bases separated the two germline ends. The CDR3 spells CASSLDRTGELFF. The CDR3 region has the DNA TGTGCCAGCAGCTTAGACAGAACCGGGGAGCTGTTTTTT.

The chain combines TRBV9 with TRBJ1-1; D call uncertain. The CDR3 length is 14 residues. Germline V CDR1 and CDR2: SGDLS, YYNGEE. Trimming cost V 1 base and J 3 bases, with 10 bases left between them. The CDR3 coding sequence is TGTGCCAGCAGCGTAACCGGGAAAGACACTGAAGCTTTCTTT. Translated, it gives CASSVTGKDTEAFF.

This clone came up once. The chain recombines TRBV2 with TRBJ1-2; D remains unclear. V lost 7 bases and J lost 1, with 7 bases in between. Germline values: CDR1 SNHLY, CDR2 FYNNEI. This CDR3 is built from 12 residues. The CDR3 loop reads CASTGDNYGYTF. The CDR3 DNA reads TGTGCCAGCACGGGAGATAACTATGGCTACACCTTC.

The rearrangement uses TRBV27 and TRBJ1-4; D is perhaps TRBD1 (5 bases). This CDR3 has 15 residues. CDR1 is MNHEY, CDR2 SMNVEV, per germline (reference sequence). V lost 0 bases to trimming and J lost 8 bases, with 13 bases between them. CDR3 bases: TGTGCCAGCAGTTTATCAGGGCGGAGGGGCGAAAAACTGTTTTTT. Residues: CASSLSGRRGEKLFF.

The V gene is TRBV19, the J gene TRBJ2-3; D is perhaps TRBD1 (6 bases). V dropped 2 bases and J dropped 1 base, with 10 bases sitting between them. Germline CDR1 and CDR2: LNHDA and SQIVND (reference sequence). The CDR3 consists of 15 residues. CDR3 sequence reads: CASSIPRQGTDTQYF. Here the CDR3 DNA reads TGTGCCAGTAGTATACCAAGACAGGGCACAGATACGCAGTATTTT.

This chain joins TRBV19 and TRBJ1-2; D call uncertain. V was pared by 4 bases and J by 4 bases, with 4 bases between. The CDR3 length is 11 residues. Germline V CDR1 and CDR2: LNHDA, SQIVND (reference sequence). CDR3 sequence (DNA): TGTGCCAGTAGTACCTCCTATGGCTACACCTTC. Amino acid sequence: CASSTSYGYTF.

The rearrangement uses TRBV18 and TRBJ2-2, with D tentatively TRBD2 (5 bases). The length of the CDR3 is 17 residues. Germline loops: CDR1 KGHSH, CDR2 LQKENI. The ends were cut back, 3 bases at V and 2 bases at J, with 16 bases in the middle. The CDR3 region has the DNA TGTGCCAGCTCACCGGGGTGGGAGAGAAACAACACCGGGGAGCTGTTTTTT. Translating gives CASSPGWERNNTGELFF.